A single T cell receptor beta chain is shown here with its context. V was clipped by 2 bases and J by 3 bases, with 16 bases between them. The CDR3 consists of 16 residues. In germline, CDR1 is KGHSH, CDR2 LQKENI. The sample comes from a study of blood T cell repertoires in COVID-19. The overall study: Collection of acute and convalescent COVID-19 samples took place in the United States, Italy and Spain.

Across about two dozen US areas, participants ranged in age from roughly 18 to 89 years. The assay was immunoSEQ multiplex PCR, and TCRdb's table has in-frame clones only and misses some. The data hold approximately 150,000 clones, with about 81% observed a single time. The TCR sequence derives from a man aged 35-49 years with acute COVID-19. The sequenced sample consisted of PBMCs or T cells enriched from blood (not recorded which). The rearrangement uses TRBV18 and TRBJ1-2, with D uncertain. The CDR3 bases are TGTGCCAGCTCACCAACGGGTAACTCGAACGACTATGGCTACACCTTC. This encodes CASSPTGNSNDYGYTF.